This TCR beta chain was retrieved from a study of control samples from healthy donors and cancer patients (dated by TCRdb to the early 2020s). A word on this clone: No antigen is known for it. No base quality values were provided; no much bigger clone lies one nucleotide off.

The library was obtained by the immunoSEQ multiplex PCR assay. TCRdb carries this immuneACCESS record with in-frame sequences only. Its versions omit some clonotypes, under half of them owing to an unresolved V gene in the studies checked, with the rest unexplained. This sample lists fewer than 120,000 clones; 70% to 90% were detected once. The biggest ten clones account for around 3.5% of the sample. The CDR3 covers 12 residues, taking in both the cysteine and the phenylalanine. Just CDR3 DNA is preserved here, 36 bases in frame from base 1. CDR1 and CDR2, looked up from the germline V gene, are SGHTA and FQGTGA. The junction shows trimming of 5 bases on V and 2 bases on J, plus 6 bases between the germline ends.

Sequenced material: PBMCs. The chain employs TRBV7-3 and TRBJ1-1, with the D gene not clear enough to name. The source is a woman aged 60-70 years with lung cancer. The CDR3: CASSAGNTEAFF. The nucleotide sequence reads TGTGCCAGCAGCGCGGGCAACACTGAAGCTTTCTTT.